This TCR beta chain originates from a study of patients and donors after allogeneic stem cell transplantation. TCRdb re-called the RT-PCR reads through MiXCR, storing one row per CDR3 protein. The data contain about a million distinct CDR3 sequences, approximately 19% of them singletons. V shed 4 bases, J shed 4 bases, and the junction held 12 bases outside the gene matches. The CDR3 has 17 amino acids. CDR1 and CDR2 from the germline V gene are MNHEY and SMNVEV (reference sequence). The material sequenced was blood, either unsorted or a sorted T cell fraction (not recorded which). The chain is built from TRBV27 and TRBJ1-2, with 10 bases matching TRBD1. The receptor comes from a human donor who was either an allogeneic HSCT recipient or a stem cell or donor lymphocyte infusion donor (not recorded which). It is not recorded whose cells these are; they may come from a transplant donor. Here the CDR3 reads CASSYRDRGGHSYGYTF. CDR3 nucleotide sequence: TGTGCCAGCAGTTACCGGGACAGGGGTGGGCATTCCTATGGCTACACCTTC.